This note documents a single TCR beta chain sequence. The antigen is undetermined. Germline assignment: CDR1 SQVTM and CDR2 ANQGSEA. The V end was cut by 4 bases, the J end by 7 bases, with 16 bases between. The CDR3 consists of 14 residues. This sample is part of a study of cytomegalovirus exposure and HLA in healthy donors. General study points: According to an earlier analysis, most TCR beta V segments yielded productive rearrangements about 87% or about 30% of the time.

PCR employed 60 Vbeta and 13 Jbeta primers. Clones were sequenced by immunoSEQ multiplex PCR, and TCRdb holds only the in-frame ones, with some missing. The profile shows around 100,000 clones, roughly 80% of them singletons. The sequencing input was PBMCs. The rearrangement links TRBV29-1 to TRBJ1-4; weak D call: TRBD1 (5 bases). This receptor was taken from a woman aged 30 to 39 in good health and CMV-seropositive. As DNA, the CDR3 is TGCAGCGTTGTCGGGGGTAGAGGGAGTGAAAAACTGTTTTTT. It translates to CSVVGGRGSEKLFF. Full variable domain (remainder filled in from reference TRBV29-1 and TRBJ1-4): SAVISQKPSRDICQRGTSLTIQCQVDSQVTMMFWYRQQPGQSLTLIATANQGSEATYESGFVIDKFPISRPNLTFSTLTVSNMSPEDSSIYLCSVVGGRGSEKLFFGSGTQLSVL.